Below are 3 T cell receptor beta chains sequenced from a single sample in a study of T cell repertoires in cytomegalovirus infection. TCRdb itself ran the reads through MiXCR, one entry per CDR3 protein. Here the sample spans about 250,000 distinct CDR3 sequences, 9% to 15% being singletons. Sample: PBMCs. These TCRs come from a human donor in good health (CMV status not recorded). Some clones in this sample may be carry-over from other donors' samples.

The sample holds a few counts of this clonotype. CDR3 amino acids: CASSLSARGAYEQYF. In DNA form, the CDR3 reads TGTGCCAGCAGTTTATCGGCCCGGGGAGCCTACGAGCAGTACTTC. The rearrangement joins TRBV27 to TRBJ2-7, with D possibly TRBD2 on 5 matching bases. The CDR3 extends over 15 amino acids. CDR1 MNHEY and CDR2 SMNVEV come from the germline V gene (reference sequence). Deletions cut 0 bases from V and 2 bases from J, with 11 bases between.

The chain combines TRBV5-1 with TRBJ2-2; 8 bases line up with TRBD2. The CDR3 length is 16 residues. V gave up 1 base and J gave up 4 bases; unmatched junction bases: 6. Germline V CDR1 and CDR2: SGHRS, YFSETQ. The CDR3 DNA follows: TGCGCCAGCAGCTTGCGGGAGGGCCCGGGCACCGGGGAGCTGTTTTTT. This translates into CASSLREGPGTGELFF.

This clonotype was picked up a small number of times. The chain uses TRBV20-1 and TRBJ2-1; D tentatively fits TRBD1 or TRBD2 (7 bases each). Trimming removed 5 bases at V and 4 bases at J, with 12 bases between. CDR3 length: 13 amino acids. CDR1 and CDR2 (germline): DFQATT, SNEGSKA (reference sequence). The DNA for the CDR3 is TGCAGTGCTCAGGGGGGGCCTTACAATGAGCAGTTCTTC. As protein: CSAQGGPYNEQFF.